The following is a T cell receptor beta chain sequence with its context. What it binds is unknown. Repertoires were generated with immunoSEQ multiplex PCR, while TCRdb's copy carries only in-frame clones and drops some. The sample lists hundreds of thousands of clones, roughly 96% occurring once. CD45RO-negative, CCR7-positively selected cells formed the naive CD8 fraction, excluding terminally differentiated effector memory CD45RA+ cells. This sample stems from a study of shared clonotypes between healthy human individuals. On the study more broadly: A couple of women and three men aged 18 to 49 served as donors. Study outcomes and limitations: Sharing across several donors was seen in 4% to 6.5% of naive CD4 clonotypes.

The CDR3 has 15 amino acids. V was pared by 4 bases and J by 1 base, with 11 bases between. Germline lookup yields CDR1 MNHNY and CDR2 SVGAGI (reference sequence). This clonotype was obtained from a woman aged 25 to 39 in good health. The sequencing sample was made of naive CD8+ T cells sorted from blood. The J gene is TRBJ2-4, the V gene TRBV6-6; maybe TRBD2 (5 bases). The CDR3 region has the DNA TGTGCCAGCAGTTCCCTCAGAGGGGCCAAAAACATTCAGTACTTC. This gives the protein CASSSLRGAKNIQYF.